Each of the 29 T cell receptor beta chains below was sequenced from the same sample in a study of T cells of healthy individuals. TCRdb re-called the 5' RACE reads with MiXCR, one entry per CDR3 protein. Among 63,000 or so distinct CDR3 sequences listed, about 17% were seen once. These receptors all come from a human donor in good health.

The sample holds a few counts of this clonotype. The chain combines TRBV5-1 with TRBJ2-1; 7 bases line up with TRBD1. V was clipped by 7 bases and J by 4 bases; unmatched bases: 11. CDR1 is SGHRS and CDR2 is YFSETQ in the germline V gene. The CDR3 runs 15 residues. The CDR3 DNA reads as TGCGCCAGCTTTCAAACCGGGACAGCATACAATGAGCAGTTCTTC. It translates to CASFQTGTAYNEQFF.

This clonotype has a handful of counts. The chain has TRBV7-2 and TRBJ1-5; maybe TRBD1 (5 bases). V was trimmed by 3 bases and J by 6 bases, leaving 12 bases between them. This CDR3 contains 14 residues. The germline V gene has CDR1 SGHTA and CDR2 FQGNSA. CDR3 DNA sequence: TGTGCCAGCAGCTTTGGGGGGTCGGGTCAGCCCCAGCATTTT. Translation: CASSFGGSGQPQHF.

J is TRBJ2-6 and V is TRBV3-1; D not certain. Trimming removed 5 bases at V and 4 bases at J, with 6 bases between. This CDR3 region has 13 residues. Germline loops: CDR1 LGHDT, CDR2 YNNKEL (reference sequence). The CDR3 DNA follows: TGTGCCAGCAGCTTTACAGGGGCCAACGTCCTGACTTTC. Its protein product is CASSFTGANVLTF.

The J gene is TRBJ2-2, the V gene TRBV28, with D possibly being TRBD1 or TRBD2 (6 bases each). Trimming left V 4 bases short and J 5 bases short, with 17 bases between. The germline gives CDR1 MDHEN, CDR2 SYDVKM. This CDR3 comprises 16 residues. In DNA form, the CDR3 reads TGTGCCAGCAGTTCAACTACTCGGGGGCTAACCGGGGAGCTGTTTTTT. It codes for CASSSTTRGLTGELFF.

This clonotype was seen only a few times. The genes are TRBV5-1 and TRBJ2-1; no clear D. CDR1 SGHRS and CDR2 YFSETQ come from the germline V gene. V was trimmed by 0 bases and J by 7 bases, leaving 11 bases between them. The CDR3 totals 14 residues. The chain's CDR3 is CASSLVINGNEQFF. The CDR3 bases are TGCGCCAGCAGCTTGGTCATTAACGGAAATGAGCAGTTCTTC.

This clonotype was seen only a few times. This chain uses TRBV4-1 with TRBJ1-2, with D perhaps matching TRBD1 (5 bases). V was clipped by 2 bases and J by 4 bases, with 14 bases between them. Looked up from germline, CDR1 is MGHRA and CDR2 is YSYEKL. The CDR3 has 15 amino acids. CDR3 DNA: TGCGCCAGCAGCCAACCCCAGGGCCCCTCCTATGGCTACACCTTC. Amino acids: CASSQPQGPSYGYTF.

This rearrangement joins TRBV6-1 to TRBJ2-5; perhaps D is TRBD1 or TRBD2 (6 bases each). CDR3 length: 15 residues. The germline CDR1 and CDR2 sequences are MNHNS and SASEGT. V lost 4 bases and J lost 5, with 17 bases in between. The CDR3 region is CASSVLPGAGETQYF. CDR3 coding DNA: TGTGCCAGCAGTGTGCTTCCAGGGGCGGGGGAGACCCAGTACTTC.

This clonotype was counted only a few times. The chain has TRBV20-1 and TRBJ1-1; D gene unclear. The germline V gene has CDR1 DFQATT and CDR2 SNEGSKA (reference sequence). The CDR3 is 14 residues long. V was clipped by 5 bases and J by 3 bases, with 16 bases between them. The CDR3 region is CSASFKGSDTEAFF. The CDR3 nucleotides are TGCAGTGCTTCCTTTAAAGGGTCGGACACTGAAGCTTTCTTT.

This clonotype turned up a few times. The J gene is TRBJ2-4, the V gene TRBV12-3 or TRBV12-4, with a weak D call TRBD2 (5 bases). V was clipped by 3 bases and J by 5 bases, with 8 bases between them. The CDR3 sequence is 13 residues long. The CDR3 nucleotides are TGTGCCAGCAGTTTTTCCGGGGAAAACATTCAGTACTTC. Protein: CASSFSGENIQYF.

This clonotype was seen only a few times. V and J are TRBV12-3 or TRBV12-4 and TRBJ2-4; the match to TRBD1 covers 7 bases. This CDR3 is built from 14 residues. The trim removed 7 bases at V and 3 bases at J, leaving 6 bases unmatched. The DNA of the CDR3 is TGTGCCAGCAACTCCAGGGGGAGCAAAAACATTCAGTACTTC. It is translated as CASNSRGSKNIQYF.

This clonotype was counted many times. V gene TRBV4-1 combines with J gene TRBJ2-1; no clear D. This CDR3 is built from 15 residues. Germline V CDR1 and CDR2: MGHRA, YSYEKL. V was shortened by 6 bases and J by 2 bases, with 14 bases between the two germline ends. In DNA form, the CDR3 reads TGCGCCAGCAGACAGAGTGATCGGCCCTACAATGAGCAGTTCTTC. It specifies CASRQSDRPYNEQFF.

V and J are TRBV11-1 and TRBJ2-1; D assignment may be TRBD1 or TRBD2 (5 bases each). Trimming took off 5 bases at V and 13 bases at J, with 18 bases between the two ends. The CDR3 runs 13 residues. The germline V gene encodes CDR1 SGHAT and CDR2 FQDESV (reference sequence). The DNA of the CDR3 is TGTGCCAGCAGCCCACCAGGGACCCCGCTCCAGTTCTTC. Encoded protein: CASSPPGTPLQFF.

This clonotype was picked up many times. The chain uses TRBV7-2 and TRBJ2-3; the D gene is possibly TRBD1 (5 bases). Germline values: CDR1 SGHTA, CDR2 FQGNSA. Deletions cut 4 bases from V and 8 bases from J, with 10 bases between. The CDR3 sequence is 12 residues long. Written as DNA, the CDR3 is TGTGCCAGCAGCTATCGACAGAGTACGCAGTATTTT. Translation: CASSYRQSTQYF.

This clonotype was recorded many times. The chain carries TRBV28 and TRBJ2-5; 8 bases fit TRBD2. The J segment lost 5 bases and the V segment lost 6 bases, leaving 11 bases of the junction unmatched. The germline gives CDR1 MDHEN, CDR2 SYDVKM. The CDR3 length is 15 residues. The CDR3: CASSPNRGGVETQYF. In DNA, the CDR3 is TGTGCCAGCAGCCCAAATCGGGGGGGCGTGGAGACCCAGTACTTC.

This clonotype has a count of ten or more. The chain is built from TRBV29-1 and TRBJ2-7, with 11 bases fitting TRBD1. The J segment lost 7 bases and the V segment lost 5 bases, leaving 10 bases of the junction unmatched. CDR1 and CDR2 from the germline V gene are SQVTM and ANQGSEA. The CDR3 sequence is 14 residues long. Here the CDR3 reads CSVKTDRGQWEQYF. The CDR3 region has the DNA TGCAGCGTTAAGACGGACAGGGGGCAGTGGGAGCAGTACTTC.

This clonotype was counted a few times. This CDR3 reads CASSPIEGAKLFF. The CDR3, as DNA: TGTGCCAGCAGTCCGATAGAGGGGGCAAAACTGTTTTTT. The chain links TRBV6-5 to TRBJ1-4; 7 bases agree with TRBD1. V lost 5 bases to trimming and J lost 10 bases; unmatched junction nucleotides: 7. Germline V gene lookup returns CDR1 MNHEY and CDR2 SVGAGI. CDR3 length: 13 residues.

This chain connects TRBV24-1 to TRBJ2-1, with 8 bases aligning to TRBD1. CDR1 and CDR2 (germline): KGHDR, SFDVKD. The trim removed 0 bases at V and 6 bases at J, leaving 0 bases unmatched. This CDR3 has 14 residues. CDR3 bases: TGTGCCACCAGTGATTTGACAGGGGGCAATGAGCAGTTCTTC. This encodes CATSDLTGGNEQFF.

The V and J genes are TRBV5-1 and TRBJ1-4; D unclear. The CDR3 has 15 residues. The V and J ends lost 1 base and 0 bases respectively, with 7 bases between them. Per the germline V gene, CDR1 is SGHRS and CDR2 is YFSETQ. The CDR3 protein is CASSLTASTNEKLFF. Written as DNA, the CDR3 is TGCGCCAGCAGCTTGACGGCTTCAACTAATGAAAAACTGTTTTTT.

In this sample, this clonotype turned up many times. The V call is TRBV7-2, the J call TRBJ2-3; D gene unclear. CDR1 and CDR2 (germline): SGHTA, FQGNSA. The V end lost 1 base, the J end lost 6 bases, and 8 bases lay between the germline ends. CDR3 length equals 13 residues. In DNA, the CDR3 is TGTGCCAGCAGCTTAGAGGTAGTTGATACGCAGTATTTT. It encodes CASSLEVVDTQYF.

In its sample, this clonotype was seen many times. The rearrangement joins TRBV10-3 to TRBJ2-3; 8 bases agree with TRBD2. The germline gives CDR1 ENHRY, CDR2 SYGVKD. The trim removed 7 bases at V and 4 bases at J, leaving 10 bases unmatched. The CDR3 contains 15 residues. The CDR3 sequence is CAINPEAGVADTQYF. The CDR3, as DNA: TGTGCCATCAACCCCGAAGCGGGAGTGGCAGATACGCAGTATTTT.

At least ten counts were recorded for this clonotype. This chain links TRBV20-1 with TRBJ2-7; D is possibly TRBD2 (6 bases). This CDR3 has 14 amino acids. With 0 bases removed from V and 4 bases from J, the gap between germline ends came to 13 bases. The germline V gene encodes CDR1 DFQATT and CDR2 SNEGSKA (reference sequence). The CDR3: CSARDGGKRYEQYF. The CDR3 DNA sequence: TGCAGTGCTAGAGATGGGGGGAAGCGGTACGAGCAGTACTTC.

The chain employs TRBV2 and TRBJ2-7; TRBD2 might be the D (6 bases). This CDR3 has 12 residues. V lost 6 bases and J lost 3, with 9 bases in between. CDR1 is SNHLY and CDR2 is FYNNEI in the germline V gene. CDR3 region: CASRGGFYEQYF. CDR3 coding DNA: TGTGCCAGCAGAGGAGGGTTCTACGAGCAGTACTTC. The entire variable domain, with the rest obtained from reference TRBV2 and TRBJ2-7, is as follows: EPEVTQTPSHQVTQMGQEVILRCVPISNHLYFYWYRQILGQKVEFLVSFYNNEISEKSEIFDDQFSVERPDGSNFTLKIRSTKLEDSAMYFCASRGGFYEQYFGPGTRLTVT.

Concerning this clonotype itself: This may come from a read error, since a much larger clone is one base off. In nucleotides, the CDR3 is TGTGCCAGCAGCTGGGGAGACAGGGGAAAAGAAGCTTTCTTT. Amino acids: CASSWGDRGKEAFF. This sequence joins TRBV3-1 and TRBJ1-1, with TRBD1 identical over 8 bases. CDR1 and CDR2 from the germline V gene are LGHDT and YNNKEL (reference sequence). The CDR3 is made up of 14 amino acids. Trimming removed 5 bases from V and 8 bases from J; junction bases left unmatched: 10.

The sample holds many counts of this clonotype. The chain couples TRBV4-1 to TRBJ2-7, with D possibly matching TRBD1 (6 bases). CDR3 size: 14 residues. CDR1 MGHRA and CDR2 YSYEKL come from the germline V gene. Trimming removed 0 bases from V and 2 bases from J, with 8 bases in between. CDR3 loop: CASSQDRGTYEQYF. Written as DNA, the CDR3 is TGCGCCAGCAGCCAAGATAGGGGGACCTACGAGCAGTACTTC.

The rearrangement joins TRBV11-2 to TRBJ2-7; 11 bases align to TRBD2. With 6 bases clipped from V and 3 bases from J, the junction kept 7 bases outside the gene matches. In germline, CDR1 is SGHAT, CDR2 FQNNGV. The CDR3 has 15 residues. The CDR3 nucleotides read TGTGCCAGCAGACCCACTAGCGGGAGTATCTACGAGCAGTACTTC. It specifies CASRPTSGSIYEQYF. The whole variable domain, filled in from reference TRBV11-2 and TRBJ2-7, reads EAGVAQSPRYKIIEKRQSVAFWCNPISGHATLYWYQQILGQGPKLLIQFQNNGVVDDSQLPKDRFSAERLKGVDSTLKIQPAKLEDSAVYLCASRPTSGSIYEQYFGPGTRLTVT.

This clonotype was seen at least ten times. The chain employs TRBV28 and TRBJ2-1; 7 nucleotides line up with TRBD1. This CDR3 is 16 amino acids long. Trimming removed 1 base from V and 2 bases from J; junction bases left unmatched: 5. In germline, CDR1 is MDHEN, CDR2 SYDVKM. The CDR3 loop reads CASSLLGRGPYNEQFF. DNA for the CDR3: TGTGCCAGCAGTTTATTAGGTAGGGGGCCCTACAATGAGCAGTTCTTC.

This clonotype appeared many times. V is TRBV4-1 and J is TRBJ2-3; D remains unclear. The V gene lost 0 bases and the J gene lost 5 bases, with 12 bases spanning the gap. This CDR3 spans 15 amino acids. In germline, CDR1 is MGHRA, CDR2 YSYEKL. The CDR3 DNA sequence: TGCGCCAGCAGCCAAGATCAGGCTCTCCAAGATACGCAGTATTTT. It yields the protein CASSQDQALQDTQYF.

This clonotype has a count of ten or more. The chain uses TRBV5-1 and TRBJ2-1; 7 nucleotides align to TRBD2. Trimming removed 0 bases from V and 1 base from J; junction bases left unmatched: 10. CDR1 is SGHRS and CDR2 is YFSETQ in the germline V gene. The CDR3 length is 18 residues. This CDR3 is CASSLAPVAGGSYNEQFF. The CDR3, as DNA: TGCGCCAGCAGCTTGGCCCCTGTAGCGGGTGGGTCCTACAATGAGCAGTTCTTC. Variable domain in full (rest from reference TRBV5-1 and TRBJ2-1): KAGVTQTPRYLIKTRGQQVTLSCSPISGHRSVSWYQQTPGQGLQFLFEYFSETQRNKGNFPGRFSGRQFSNSRSEMNVSTLELGDSALYLCASSLAPVAGGSYNEQFFGPGTRLTVL.

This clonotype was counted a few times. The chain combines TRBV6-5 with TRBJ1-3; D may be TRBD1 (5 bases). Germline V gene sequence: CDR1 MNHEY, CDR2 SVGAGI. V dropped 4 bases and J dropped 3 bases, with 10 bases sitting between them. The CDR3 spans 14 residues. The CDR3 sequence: CASSSQGLGNTIYF. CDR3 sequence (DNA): TGTGCCAGCAGTTCCCAGGGTCTTGGAAACACCATATATTTT.